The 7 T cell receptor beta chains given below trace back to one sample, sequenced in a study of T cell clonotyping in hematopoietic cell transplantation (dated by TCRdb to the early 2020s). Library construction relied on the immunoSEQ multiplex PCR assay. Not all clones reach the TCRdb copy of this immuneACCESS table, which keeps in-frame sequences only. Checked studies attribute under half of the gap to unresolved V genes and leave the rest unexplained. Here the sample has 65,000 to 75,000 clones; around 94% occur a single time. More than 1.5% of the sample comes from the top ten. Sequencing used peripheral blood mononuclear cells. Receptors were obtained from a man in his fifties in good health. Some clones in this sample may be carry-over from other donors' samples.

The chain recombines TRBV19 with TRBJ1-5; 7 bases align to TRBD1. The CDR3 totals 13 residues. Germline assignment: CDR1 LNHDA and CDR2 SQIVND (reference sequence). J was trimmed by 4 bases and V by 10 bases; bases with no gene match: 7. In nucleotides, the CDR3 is TGTGCCACTTGGACAGGTGGAAATCAGCCCCAGCATTTT. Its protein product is CATWTGGNQPQHF. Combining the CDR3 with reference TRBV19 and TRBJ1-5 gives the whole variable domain DGGITQSPKYLFRKEGQNVTLSCEQNLNHDAMYWYRQDPGQGLRLIYYSQIVNDFQKGDIAEGYSVSREKKESFPLTVTSAQKNPTAFYLCATWTGGNQPQHFGDGTRLSIL.

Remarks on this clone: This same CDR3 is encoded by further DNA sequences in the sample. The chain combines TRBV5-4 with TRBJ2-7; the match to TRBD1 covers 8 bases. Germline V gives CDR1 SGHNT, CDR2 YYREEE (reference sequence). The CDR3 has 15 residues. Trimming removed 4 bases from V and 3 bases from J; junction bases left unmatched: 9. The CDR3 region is CASSPLGQGIYEQYF. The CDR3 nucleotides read TGTGCCAGCAGCCCCCTAGGACAGGGAATCTACGAGCAGTACTTC.

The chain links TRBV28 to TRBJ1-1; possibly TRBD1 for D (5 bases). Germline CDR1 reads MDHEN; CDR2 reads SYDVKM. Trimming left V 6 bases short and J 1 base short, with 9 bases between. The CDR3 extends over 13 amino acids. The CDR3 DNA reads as TGTGCCAGCAGGGGGACGTCGAACACTGAAGCTTTCTTT. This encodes CASRGTSNTEAFF.

In nucleotides, the CDR3 is TGTGCCAGCAGCTCGGGACTAGCGAAAACAGATACGCAGTATTTT. Translation: CASSSGLAKTDTQYF. This chain links TRBV7-8 with TRBJ2-3; 10 nucleotides match TRBD2. This CDR3 contains 15 residues. J lost 3 bases, V lost 4 bases, and 4 bases had no gene match. Germline-derived CDR1 and CDR2 are SGHVS and FQNEAQ.

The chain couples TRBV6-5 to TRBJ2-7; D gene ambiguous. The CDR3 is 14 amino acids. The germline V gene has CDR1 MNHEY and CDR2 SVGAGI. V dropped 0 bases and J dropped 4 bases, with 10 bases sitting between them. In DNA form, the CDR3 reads TGTGCCAGCAGTTACTCGCACTCCCAGTACGAGCAGTACTTC. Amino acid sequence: CASSYSHSQYEQYF.

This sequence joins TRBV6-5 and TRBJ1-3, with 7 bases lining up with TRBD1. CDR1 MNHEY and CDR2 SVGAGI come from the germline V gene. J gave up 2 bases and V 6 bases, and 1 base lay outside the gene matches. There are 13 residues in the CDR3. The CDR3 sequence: CASRTGPGNTIYF. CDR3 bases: TGTGCCAGCAGGACAGGGCCTGGAAACACCATATATTTT.

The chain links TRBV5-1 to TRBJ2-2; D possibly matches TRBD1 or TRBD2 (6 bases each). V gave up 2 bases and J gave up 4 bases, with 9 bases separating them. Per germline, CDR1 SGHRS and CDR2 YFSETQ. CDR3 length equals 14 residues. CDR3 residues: CASSLQGLTGELFF. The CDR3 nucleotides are TGCGCCAGCAGCTTACAGGGACTCACCGGGGAGCTGTTTTTT.